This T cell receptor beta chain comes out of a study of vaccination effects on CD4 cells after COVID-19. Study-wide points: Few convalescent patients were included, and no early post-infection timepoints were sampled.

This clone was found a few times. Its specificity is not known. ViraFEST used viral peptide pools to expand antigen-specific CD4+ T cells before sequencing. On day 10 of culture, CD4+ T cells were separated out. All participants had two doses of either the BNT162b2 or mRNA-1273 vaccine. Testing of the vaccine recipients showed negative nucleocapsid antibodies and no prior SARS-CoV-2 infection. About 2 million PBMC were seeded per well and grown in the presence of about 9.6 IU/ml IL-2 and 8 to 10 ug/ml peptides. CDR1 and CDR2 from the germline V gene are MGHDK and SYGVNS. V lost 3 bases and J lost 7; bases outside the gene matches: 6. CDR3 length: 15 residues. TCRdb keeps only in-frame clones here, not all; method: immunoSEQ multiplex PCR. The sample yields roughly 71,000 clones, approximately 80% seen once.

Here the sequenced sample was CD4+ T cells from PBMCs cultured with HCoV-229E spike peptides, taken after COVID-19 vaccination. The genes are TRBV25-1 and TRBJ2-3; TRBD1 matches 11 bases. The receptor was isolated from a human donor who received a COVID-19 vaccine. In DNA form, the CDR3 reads TGTGCCAGCAGTGATTGGACAGGGGGCTTATATACGCAGTATTTT. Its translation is CASSDWTGGLYTQYF.